This TCR beta chain is drawn from a study of shared clonotypes between healthy human individuals. About the study: Samples came from a couple of female and a few male donors aged 18 to 49.

Terminally differentiated effector memory CD45RA+ cells were excluded from the naive CD8 cells, which were CD45RO-negative and positively selected for CCR7. Deletions cut 3 bases from V and 5 bases from J, with 18 bases between. Germline V gene sequence: CDR1 SGHAT, CDR2 FQNNGV. The CDR3 is 16 amino acids. The data were produced by immunoSEQ multiplex PCR, yet TCRdb's version contains in-frame clones alone and is incomplete. The sample yields roughly 2 million clones, approximately 95% seen once. The source of this sequence is a man aged 18 to 30 in good health. Sequenced: naive CD8+ T cells sorted from blood. The V and J genes are TRBV11-2 and TRBJ2-3; tentatively, D is TRBD1 or TRBD2 (5 bases each). The CDR3 DNA reads TGTGCCAGCAGCTTCGGGACGGGACCTTCTGGAGATACGCAGTATTTT. Protein: CASSFGTGPSGDTQYF.